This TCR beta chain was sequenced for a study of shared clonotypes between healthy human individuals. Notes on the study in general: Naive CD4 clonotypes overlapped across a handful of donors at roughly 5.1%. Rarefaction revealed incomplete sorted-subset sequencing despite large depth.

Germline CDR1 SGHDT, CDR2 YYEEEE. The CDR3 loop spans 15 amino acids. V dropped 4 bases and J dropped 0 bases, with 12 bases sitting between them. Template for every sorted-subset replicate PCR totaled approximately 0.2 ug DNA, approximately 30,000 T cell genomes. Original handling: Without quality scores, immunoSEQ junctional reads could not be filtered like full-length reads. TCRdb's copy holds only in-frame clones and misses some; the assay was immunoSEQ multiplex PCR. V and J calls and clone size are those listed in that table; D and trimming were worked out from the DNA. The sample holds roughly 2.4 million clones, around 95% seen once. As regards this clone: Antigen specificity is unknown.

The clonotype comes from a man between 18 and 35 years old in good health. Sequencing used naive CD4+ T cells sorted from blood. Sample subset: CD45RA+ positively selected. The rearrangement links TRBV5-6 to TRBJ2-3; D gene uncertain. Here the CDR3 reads CASSPVGGSTDTQYF. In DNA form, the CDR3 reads TGTGCCAGCAGCCCCGTAGGTGGTAGCACAGATACGCAGTATTTT.